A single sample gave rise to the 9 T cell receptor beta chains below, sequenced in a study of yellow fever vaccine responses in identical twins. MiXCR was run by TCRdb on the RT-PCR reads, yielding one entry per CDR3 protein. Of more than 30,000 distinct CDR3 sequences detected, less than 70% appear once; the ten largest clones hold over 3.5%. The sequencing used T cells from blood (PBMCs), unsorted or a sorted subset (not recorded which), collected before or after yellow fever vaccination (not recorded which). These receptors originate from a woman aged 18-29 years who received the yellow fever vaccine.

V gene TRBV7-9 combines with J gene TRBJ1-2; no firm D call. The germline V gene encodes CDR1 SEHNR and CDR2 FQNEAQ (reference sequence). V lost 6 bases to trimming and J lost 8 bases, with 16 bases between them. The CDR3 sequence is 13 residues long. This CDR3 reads CASRSSRKGGYTF. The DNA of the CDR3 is TGTGCCAGCAGGTCTTCCCGAAAAGGGGGCTACACCTTC. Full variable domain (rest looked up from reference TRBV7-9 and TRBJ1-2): DTGVSQNPRHKITKRGQNVTFRCDPISEHNRLYWYRQTLGQGPEFLTYFQNEAQLEKSRLLSDRFSAERPKGSFSTLEIQRTEQGDSAMYLCASRSSRKGGYTFGSGTRLTVV.

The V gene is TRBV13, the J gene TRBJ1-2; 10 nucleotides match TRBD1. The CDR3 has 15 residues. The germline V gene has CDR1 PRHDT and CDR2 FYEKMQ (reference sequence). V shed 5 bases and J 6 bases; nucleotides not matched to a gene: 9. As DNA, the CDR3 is TGTGCCAGCAGCAGGGACAGGGGCTTTTTCCATGGCTACACCTTC. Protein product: CASSRDRGFFHGYTF.

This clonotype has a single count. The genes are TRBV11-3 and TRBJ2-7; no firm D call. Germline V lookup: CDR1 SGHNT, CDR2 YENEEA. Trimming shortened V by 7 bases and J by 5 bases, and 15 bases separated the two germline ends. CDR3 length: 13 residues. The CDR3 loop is CASTHGTRDEQYF. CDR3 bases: TGTGCCAGCACCCACGGAACCCGCGACGAGCAGTACTTC.

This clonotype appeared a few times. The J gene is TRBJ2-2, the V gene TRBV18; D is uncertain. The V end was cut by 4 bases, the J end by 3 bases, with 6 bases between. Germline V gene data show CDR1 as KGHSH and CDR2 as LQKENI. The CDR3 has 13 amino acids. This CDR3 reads CASSRQYTGELFF. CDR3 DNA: TGTGCCAGCTCACGGCAGTACACCGGGGAGCTGTTTTTT. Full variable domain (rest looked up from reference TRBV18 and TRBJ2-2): NAGVMQNPRHLVRRRGQEARLRCSPMKGHSHVYWYRQLPEEGLKFMVYLQKENIIDESGMPKERFSAEFPKEGPSILRIQQVVRGDSAAYFCASSRQYTGELFFGEGSRLTVL.

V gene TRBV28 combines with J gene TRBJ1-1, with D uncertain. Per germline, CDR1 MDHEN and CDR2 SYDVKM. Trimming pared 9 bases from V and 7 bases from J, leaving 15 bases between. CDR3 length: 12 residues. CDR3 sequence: CASTLGSLEAFF. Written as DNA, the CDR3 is TGTGCCAGTACTTTGGGGAGCCTTGAAGCTTTCTTT.

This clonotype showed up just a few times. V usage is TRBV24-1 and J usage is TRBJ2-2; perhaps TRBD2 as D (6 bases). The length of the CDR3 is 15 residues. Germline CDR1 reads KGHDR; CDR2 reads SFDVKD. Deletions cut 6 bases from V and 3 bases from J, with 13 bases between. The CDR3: CATSTTSPDTGELFF. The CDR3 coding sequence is TGTGCCACCAGTACAACTAGCCCGGACACCGGGGAGCTGTTTTTT.

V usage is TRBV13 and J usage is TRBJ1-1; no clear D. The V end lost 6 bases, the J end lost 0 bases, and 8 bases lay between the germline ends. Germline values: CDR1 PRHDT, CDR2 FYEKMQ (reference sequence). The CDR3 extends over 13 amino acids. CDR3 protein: CASRVHLNTEAFF. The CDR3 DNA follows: TGTGCCAGCAGGGTACACTTGAACACTGAAGCTTTCTTT.

The CDR3 is CASSSSGVVNIQYF. The CDR3 DNA sequence: TGTGCCAGCAGCTCCAGCGGGGTAGTAAACATTCAGTACTTC. This chain links TRBV11-2 with TRBJ2-4; 7 bases fit TRBD2. V shed 4 bases and J 6 bases; nucleotides not matched to a gene: 6. The CDR3 is 14 amino acids. Germline V gene sequence: CDR1 SGHAT, CDR2 FQNNGV.

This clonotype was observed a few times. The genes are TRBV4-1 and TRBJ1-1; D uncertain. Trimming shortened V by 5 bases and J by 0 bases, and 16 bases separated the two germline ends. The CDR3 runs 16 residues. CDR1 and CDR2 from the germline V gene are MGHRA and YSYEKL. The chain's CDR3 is CASSGVGFLMNTEAFF. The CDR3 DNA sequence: TGCGCCAGCAGCGGGGTGGGTTTTTTGATGAACACTGAAGCTTTCTTT.